This TCR beta chain was profiled in a study of shared clonotypes between healthy human individuals. The junction had 9 bases not matched to a gene; V was cut back by 5 bases and J by 0 bases. The CDR3 is 16 amino acids. Germline V gives CDR1 MNHEY, CDR2 SMNVEV (reference sequence). Clones were sequenced by immunoSEQ multiplex PCR, and TCRdb holds only the in-frame ones, with some missing. The sample includes over a million clones, just under 99% of them seen just once. This clonotype was sampled from a man in his thirties or forties in good health. Sequencing input: naive CD4+ T cells sorted from blood. The subset: CD45RA+ positively selected. The chain employs TRBV27 and TRBJ2-5; 7 positions agree with TRBD2. CDR3 sequence (DNA): TGTGCCAGCAGTAGCCTAGCGGACACTTACCAAGAGACCCAGTACTTC. Translation gives CASSSLADTYQETQYF.